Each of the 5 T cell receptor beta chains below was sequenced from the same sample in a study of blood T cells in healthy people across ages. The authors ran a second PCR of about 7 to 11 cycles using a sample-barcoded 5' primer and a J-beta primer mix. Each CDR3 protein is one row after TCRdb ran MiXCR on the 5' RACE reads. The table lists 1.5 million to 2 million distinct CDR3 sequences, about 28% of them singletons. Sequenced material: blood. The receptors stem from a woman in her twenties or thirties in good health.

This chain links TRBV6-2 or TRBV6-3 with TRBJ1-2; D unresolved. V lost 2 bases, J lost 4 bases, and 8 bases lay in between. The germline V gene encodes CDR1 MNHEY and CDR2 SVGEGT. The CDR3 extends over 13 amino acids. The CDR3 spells CASSYKETYGYTF. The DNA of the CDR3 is TGTGCCAGCAGTTACAAGGAGACCTATGGCTACACCTTC.

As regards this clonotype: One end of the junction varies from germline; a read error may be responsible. Here the CDR3 reads CTSSLPDRGDIQYF. Written as DNA, the CDR3 is TGTACCAGCAGCTTACCGGACCGAGGGGACATTCAGTACTTC. The chain employs TRBV7-9 and TRBJ2-4; D possibly matches TRBD1 or TRBD2 (5 bases each). This CDR3 has 14 amino acids. CDR1 is SEHNR and CDR2 is FQNEAQ in the germline V gene (reference sequence).

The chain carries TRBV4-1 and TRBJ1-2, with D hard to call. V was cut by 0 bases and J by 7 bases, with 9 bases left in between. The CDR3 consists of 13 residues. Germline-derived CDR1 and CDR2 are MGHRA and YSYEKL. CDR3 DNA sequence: TGCGCCAGCAGCCAAGAGTCGGGTGCTGGCTACACCTTC. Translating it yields CASSQESGAGYTF.

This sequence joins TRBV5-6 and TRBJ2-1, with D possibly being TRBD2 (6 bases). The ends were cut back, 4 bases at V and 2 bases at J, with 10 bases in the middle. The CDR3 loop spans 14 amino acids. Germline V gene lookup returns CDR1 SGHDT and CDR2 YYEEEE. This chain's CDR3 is CASSISGPYNEQFF. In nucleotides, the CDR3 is TGTGCCAGCAGCATTAGCGGACCCTACAATGAGCAGTTCTTC.

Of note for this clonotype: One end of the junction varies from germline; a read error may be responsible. CDR3: CSAREGRNPFSNQPQHF. CDR3 coding DNA: TGCAGTGCAAGAGAGGGGAGGAATCCGTTTAGCAATCAGCCCCAGCATTTT. The chain employs TRBV20-1 and TRBJ1-5; D might be TRBD1 (5 bases). The CDR3 length is 17 residues. CDR1 and CDR2 (germline): DFQATT, SNEGSKA (reference sequence).